Listed here is a single T cell receptor beta chain. Its recognized antigen is unknown. No much larger clonotype is one base removed from it; base qualities were not supplied. Preparation of the library involved multiplex PCR. The sequencer was an Illumina HiSeq 4000. CDR3 regions were amplified by Arm-PCR with iRepertoire HTBI primers to construct TCR beta libraries. Before sequencing, the PCR products went through gel purification. As for how the authors treated the data: Gene usage analysis of CDR3 amino acid clonotypes relied on the 60 or so TRBV and about 15 TRBJ segments identified across samples. COPE and FqMerger were used to merge the filtered high-quality paired reads into contigs. BLAST was used to align contigs to IMGT TRBV, TRBD and TRBJ reference genes, with CDR3 defined following IMGT. Highly expanded clones were defined as clonotypes with a frequency above 0.1%. Repertoire diversity was measured by Shannon entropy, and V-J evenness by the Gini coefficient. Public clonotypes were defined as clonotypes shared by more than one individual. TCRdb's own reprocessing of the public reads used fastp at Q25 and MiXCR and kept productive beta chains. Identical CDR3 protein sequences are pooled into one entry, listed with their most common genes and DNA. Clone size and V and J calls follow TCRdb, not the original study. For this sample there are hundreds of thousands of distinct CDR3 sequences; around 15% appear just once. The ten largest clones represent approximately 25% of the sample.

Sample time point, as interpreted from the label and publication: newly diagnosed GD, antithyroid drugs for less than 3 months. RNA was extracted from PBMCs in TRIzol for both TCR sequencing and RNA sequencing. The diagnosis of Graves' disease was made according to American Thyroid Association guidelines. Recruitment of patients was carried out at an endocrinology department in Xi'an, China. From each patient, 7.5 to 9.5 milliliters of peripheral blood was collected into an EDTA anticoagulant tube. Ficoll Paque Plus density gradient separation was used to isolate PBMCs, and no further T cell sorting was performed. An Agilent 2100 Bioanalyzer and agarose gel were used to check RNA quality, while a NanoDrop 2000 measured RNA concentration. The entry originates in a study of regulatory T cells in long-lasting Graves disease (dated by TCRdb to 2020 to 2023). The study in broad terms: In the newly diagnosed Graves' disease group, patients had been taking antithyroid drugs for less than 3 months. The study was registered as a clinical trial and conducted in China. A total of around 35 samples were covered by TCR sequencing, comprising approximately 13 persistent and around 20 newly diagnosed Graves' disease patients. Persistent Graves' disease patients were compared with newly diagnosed Graves' disease patients by peripheral blood TCR sequencing and RNA sequencing. Study-wide conclusions, independent of this receptor: Lower TCR Shannon entropy and fewer highly expanded clones were observed in persistent Graves' disease patients than in newly diagnosed patients, which suggested clonal expansion. A larger number of public clonotypes was shared among persistent patients (around 3,000) than among newly diagnosed patients (roughly 1,000). Sequencing and analysis were limited to the TCR beta chain. The authors acknowledged the small sample size as a limitation that may reduce accuracy. The study examined only peripheral blood because the primary lesion, thyroid tissue, could not be accessed.

The same sample was also used in a study of T cells in Graves' hyperthyroidism and ophthalmopathy. The second study, in turn, reports: Stable Graves' hyperthyroidism was defined as no progression to ophthalmopathy during 18 months of follow-up. Hyperthyroidism patients were aged 18 to 65 years and newly diagnosed, with disease duration of less than 2 months. Any patient with an uncontrolled infection, another autoimmune disease, pregnancy or lactation was excluded. Clinical symptoms, serum thyroxine and TRAb, thyroid ultrasound, and orbital computed tomography formed the basis for the diagnoses. For the first round of RT-PCR on the TCR CDR3, the HTBI primer set was used together with the Qiagen OneStep RT-PCR kit. Most expanded thyroid clonotypes (frequency above 0.001) were also detected in blood, suggesting blood repertoires may reflect thyroid immune responses. Ophthalmopathy was separated from stable hyperthyroidism by a 13 V-J signature model, with around 90% sensitivity and 81% to 82% specificity obtained in cross-validation and 80%/75% obtained in testing. During validation, the model predicted progression to ophthalmopathy a median of approximately six months ahead of onset, with approximately 70% sensitivity and roughly 75% specificity. A discovery cohort of around 98 patients, roughly 45 with Graves' ophthalmopathy and 57 with stable Graves' hyperthyroidism, was used to find distinguishing TCR V-J signatures. Prospective prediction of ophthalmopathy was tested in an independent validation cohort of some 19 hyperthyroidism patients and around 16 patients who later progressed to ophthalmopathy. The roughly 91 discovery patients were randomly split 7:3 into training and test sets. In about 6 Graves' hyperthyroidism patients, the study also compared T-cell repertoires from thyroid tissue with T-cell repertoires from blood. After blood sampling, hyperthyroidism patients were treated with methimazole at a starting dose of 30 mg daily, and ophthalmopathy patients were treated with high-dose intravenous methylprednisolone. A second multiplex PCR round built the libraries, followed by size selection and purification. Sequencing of the libraries was done on an Illumina HiSeq2000 using paired-end 100 bp reads. SOAPnuke was used to process the raw data, removing reads that contained adapters or uncalled bases, had a mean Phred below 15, or lacked an exact match to the constant primer or identifier. High-quality paired reads were merged using COPE v1.2.5, and each unique nucleotide sequence was defined as a clonotype. MiTCR v1.1 was used to align the clonotypes against IMGT TRBV, TRBD and TRBJ reference segments. The analysis included only V-J combinations with a frequency above 0.0001, which together covered 98% to 99.2% of the repertoires. A TCS score was defined as the ratio between F50 (clonal expansion) and ExV (chaos), using BLOSUM62-based TCRdist between CDR3 peptides within each V-J. Welch's t-statistics and random forest reduced fewer than 550 V-J features to 10 to 15, which were used in a naive Bayes classifier (R e1071). No statistical method was used to fix the sample size in advance, and group allocation was not hidden from the investigators. The paper describes TCR Vbeta CDR3 sequencing of 140 or so peripheral blood samples, made up of some 42 ophthalmopathy patients, approximately 73 hyperthyroidism patients and 17 progressor patients.

This specimen was peripheral blood mononuclear cells (PBMCs), taken at new diagnosis, from a patient treated with antithyroid drugs. The clonotype comes from a woman aged 40-60 years with Graves disease. Donor details come from another sample of the same person, matched by shared clones.

CDR3 protein: CASSQDPDTTYEQYF. Here is the DNA: TGCGCCAGCAGCCAAGATCCCGACACGACCTACGAGCAGTACTTC. This chain joins TRBV4-1 to TRBJ2-7; no D segment can be confidently identified. The CDR3 spans 15 residues, from the cysteine through the phenylalanine. CDR3 DNA only is kept here, 45 bases in frame from base 1. According to the germline V gene, CDR1 reads MGHRA and CDR2 reads YSYEKL. At the junction V is shortened by 0 bases and J by 2 bases, with 11 bases in between.